What follows describes a single TCR beta chain. What it recognizes is unknown. Trimming took 7 bases from V and 2 from J, leaving 25 bases between them. The CDR3 covers 18 residues. The source of the sample is a study of T cells after yellow fever vaccination. Study-level information: The fractions with low cell numbers were processed using SMART-Seq v4 Ultra Low Input. Findings and limits, study-wide: FACS-sorted repertoires could contain abundant clonotypes contaminating from the bulk population. Reappearance after the booster was seen for most primary-vaccination clones, at 95% to 96% CD4 and 70% to 90% CD8.

As TCR cDNA was made by 5'RACE template switching, a universal primer site and UMIs were added. TCRdb recomputed calls from the 5' RACE reads with MiXCR, one row per CDR3 protein. The data show 450,000 to 550,000 distinct CDR3 sequences, 21% seen once. The input for sequencing was PBMCs, taken around 3 weeks after the first yellow fever vaccination. This chain joins TRBV12-3 or TRBV12-4 and TRBJ2-3; the D call may be TRBD1 or TRBD2 (6 bases each). The sequence derives from a young man who received the YFV17D yellow fever vaccine. CDR3 coding DNA: TGTGCCAGCACAAAACCCGGGGGCCTAACACCGAACACAGATACGCAGTATTTT. Translation gives CASTKPGGLTPNTDTQYF.